A single sample gave rise to the 27 T cell receptor beta chains below, sequenced in a study of cytomegalovirus exposure and HLA in healthy donors. PCR employed 60 Vbeta and 13 Jbeta primers. Sequencing used immunoSEQ multiplex PCR; TCRdb keeps in-frame clones, though not all of them. The sample records around 150,000 clones, just under 65% being singletons. Sequenced sample: PBMCs. The source of these receptors is a woman aged 55-75 years in good health and CMV-seropositive.

The chain carries TRBV7-3 and TRBJ2-3, with D hard to call. Per germline, CDR1 SGHTA and CDR2 FQGTGA. V lost 8 bases and J lost 0, with 12 bases in between. The CDR3 loop spans 14 amino acids. The CDR3 region is CASGPGSSTDTQYF. The CDR3, as DNA: TGTGCCAGCGGCCCAGGCTCTAGCACAGATACGCAGTATTTT.

The chain has TRBV13 and TRBJ1-1, with a tentative D call TRBD1 (6 bases). V was clipped by 4 bases and J by 5 bases, with 8 bases between them. Germline values: CDR1 PRHDT, CDR2 FYEKMQ (reference sequence). The CDR3 totals 12 residues. The DNA for the CDR3 is TGTGCCAGCAGCTCCCAGGGGACTGAAGCTTTCTTT. Amino acids: CASSSQGTEAFF.

The chain links TRBV5-1 to TRBJ1-4, with 10 bases aligning to TRBD1. The CDR3 spans 15 residues. Germline V lookup: CDR1 SGHRS, CDR2 YFSETQ. Trimming took 5 bases from V and 8 from J; bases not matched to a gene: 9. The CDR3 reads CASSLTGGPKEKLFF. In nucleotides, the CDR3 is TGCGCCAGCAGTTTGACAGGGGGCCCCAAGGAAAAACTGTTTTTT.

V usage is TRBV11-3 and J usage is TRBJ2-1, with 9 bases aligning to TRBD2. The junction had 6 bases not matched to a gene; V was cut back by 2 bases and J by 7 bases. Germline V CDR1 and CDR2: SGHNT, YENEEA. This CDR3 is built from 15 residues. The chain's CDR3 is CASSLLSGSINEQFF. DNA for the CDR3: TGTGCCAGCAGCTTACTTAGCGGGAGTATTAATGAGCAGTTCTTC.

This clone was picked up one time. Here the CDR3 reads CSVEVSVTF. In DNA form, the CDR3 reads TGCAGCGTTGAAGTCTCCGTCACCTTC. The rearrangement joins TRBV29-1 to TRBJ1-2, with unresolved D. Germline V gene data show CDR1 as SQVTM and CDR2 as ANQGSEA. The CDR3 is made up of 9 amino acids. V was trimmed by 1 base and J by 13 bases, leaving 7 bases between them.

This clone was seen a handful of times. The chain combines TRBV7-3 with TRBJ2-5, with 14 bases that match TRBD2. Germline values: CDR1 SGHTA, CDR2 FQGTGA. With V trimmed by 1 base and J by 4 bases, 5 bases remained unmatched. This CDR3 region has 17 residues. The CDR3 sequence is CASSLIGTSGSGETQYF. The CDR3 DNA reads as TGTGCCAGCAGCTTAATAGGGACTAGCGGGAGTGGAGAGACCCAGTACTTC.

The chain carries TRBV2 and TRBJ2-5; a weak D match, TRBD1 (6 bases). Trimming stripped 4 bases from V and 1 base from J, with 10 bases between. This CDR3 is 14 amino acids long. The V gene's germline CDR1 is SNHLY and CDR2 FYNNEI. CDR3 sequence: CASSVRDIQETQYF. In nucleotides, the CDR3 is TGTGCCAGCAGTGTCAGGGACATCCAAGAGACCCAGTACTTC. The complete variable domain, with remaining parts taken from reference TRBV2 and TRBJ2-5, reads EPEVTQTPSHQVTQMGQEVILRCVPISNHLYFYWYRQILGQKVEFLVSFYNNEISEKSEIFDDQFSVERPDGSNFTLKIRSTKLEDSAMYFCASSVRDIQETQYFGPGTRLLVL.

The V call is TRBV30, the J call TRBJ1-1; D not certain. This CDR3 region has 10 residues. Germline V CDR1 and CDR2: GTSNPN, SVGIG (reference sequence). The V end lost 5 bases, the J end lost 3 bases, and 4 bases lay between the germline ends. The CDR3 sequence: CAWSYTEAFF. The CDR3 DNA follows: TGTGCCTGGTCCTACACTGAAGCTTTCTTT. The full variable domain, with the rest looked up from reference TRBV30 and TRBJ1-1, is SQTIHQWPATLVQPVGSPLSLECTVEGTSNPNLYWYRQAAGRGLQLLFYSVGIGQISSEVPQNLSASRPQDRQFILSSKKLLLSDSGFYLCAWSYTEAFFGQGTRLTVV.

This chain links TRBV7-3 with TRBJ2-3; 13 bases line up with TRBD2. CDR1 and CDR2 (germline): SGHTA, FQGTGA. CDR3 length: 16 amino acids. With V trimmed by 5 bases and J by 4 bases, 6 bases remained unmatched. The CDR3 nucleotides are TGTGCCAGCAGCCCCCGACTAGCGGGAGGTCCAGATACGCAGTATTTT. Translating it yields CASSPRLAGGPDTQYF.

The rearrangement links TRBV6-5 to TRBJ2-3, with TRBD2 matching 7 bases. Germline V gives CDR1 MNHEY, CDR2 SVGAGI. V dropped 2 bases and J dropped 3; count of bases not matched to a gene: 5. This CDR3 has 15 residues. The chain's CDR3 is CASSYREGQTDTQYF. DNA for the CDR3: TGTGCCAGCAGTTACAGGGAGGGCCAGACAGATACGCAGTATTTT.

The genes are TRBV28 and TRBJ1-2; perhaps TRBD1 as D (5 bases). Trimming removed 7 bases from V and 3 bases from J, with 12 bases in between. CDR1 is MDHEN, CDR2 SYDVKM, per germline. CDR3 size: 13 residues. For the CDR3, the DNA is TGTGCCAGCACCCCCGGACAAGACTATGGCTACACCTTC. This codes for CASTPGQDYGYTF.

The chain joins TRBV7-3 to TRBJ1-1; TRBD1 might be the D (5 bases). The CDR3 is 15 residues long. Germline V gives CDR1 SGHTA, CDR2 FQGTGA. V gave up 3 bases and J gave up 5 bases, with 16 bases separating them. In DNA, the CDR3 is TGTGCCAGCAGCTTTGATCCCTCTGGGGGGACTGAAGCTTTCTTT. Amino acids: CASSFDPSGGTEAFF. Complete variable domain (other parts from reference TRBV7-3 and TRBJ1-1): GAGVSQTPSNKVTEKGKYVELRCDPISGHTALYWYRQSLGQGPEFLIYFQGTGAADDSGLPNDRFFAVRPEGSVSTLKIQRTERGDSAVYLCASSFDPSGGTEAFFGQGTRLTVV.

This clone was seen a handful of times. CDR3 bases: TGTGCCACCAGCAGAGCAGGGTCGGTGGTCAATGAGCAGTTCTTC. It is translated as CATSRAGSVVNEQFF. V usage is TRBV15 and J usage is TRBJ2-1; possibly TRBD1 for D (5 bases). Germline V CDR1 and CDR2: LNHNV, YYDKDF (reference sequence). This CDR3 spans 15 amino acids. Trimming shortened V by 1 base and J by 6 bases, and 13 bases separated the two germline ends.

The chain couples TRBV10-3 to TRBJ1-5; TRBD1 might be the D (5 bases). The V gene's germline CDR1 is ENHRY and CDR2 SYGVKD. CDR3 length: 13 amino acids. V lost 5 bases and J 9 bases, leaving 14 bases between the germline ends. The CDR3 sequence: CAISLTEFGPQHF. Written as DNA, the CDR3 is TGTGCCATCAGTTTGACAGAGTTTGGGCCCCAGCATTTT.

CDR3 sequence reads: CASSLMDWRREQYF. The CDR3, as DNA: TGTGCCAGCAGCTTAATGGATTGGAGACGCGAGCAGTACTTC. The rearrangement joins TRBV7-3 to TRBJ2-7, with D unresolved. Germline CDR1 SGHTA, CDR2 FQGTGA. The CDR3 runs to 14 residues. The germline V and J ends were trimmed by 1 base and 6 bases, with 13 bases remaining between them.

This chain uses TRBV7-9 with TRBJ1-3, with TRBD1 matching 7 bases. The CDR3 runs to 16 residues. Losses at the gene ends were 4 bases for V and 0 bases for J; bases not matched to a gene: 6. Per germline, CDR1 SEHNR and CDR2 FQNEAQ (reference sequence). For the CDR3, the DNA is TGTGCCAGCAGCTCACAGGGGATAAGCTCTGGAAACACCATATATTTT. Translating it yields CASSSQGISSGNTIYF. Looking up the rest from reference TRBV7-9 and TRBJ1-3 gives the full variable domain: DTGVSQNPRHKITKRGQNVTFRCDPISEHNRLYWYRQTLGQGPEFLTYFQNEAQLEKSRLLSDRFSAERPKGSFSTLEIQRTEQGDSAMYLCASSSQGISSGNTIYFGEGSWLTVV.

V is TRBV29-1 and J is TRBJ2-2, with 7 bases identical to TRBD2. The CDR3 totals 15 residues. Looked up from germline, CDR1 is SQVTM and CDR2 is ANQGSEA. Germline trimming cut 3 bases from V and 1 base from J; bases unmatched to any gene: 5. CDR3 amino acids: CSVERAGVNTGELFF. The CDR3 DNA follows: TGCAGCGTTGAGAGGGCGGGAGTGAACACCGGGGAGCTGTTTTTT.

This clone was seen once. The chain uses TRBV30 and TRBJ2-5; 8 nucleotides align to TRBD1. The J call could be wrong; TRBJ2-7 is a better fit for the DNA end. Germline CDR1 is GTSNPN and CDR2 is SVGIG (reference sequence). The CDR3 covers 13 residues. CDR3 DNA: TGTGCCTGGAGTGGCAGGGGGCGAGACGAGCAGTACTTC. Its protein product is CAWSGRGRDEQYF.

This sequence joins TRBV29-1 and TRBJ2-5, with 7 bases fitting TRBD2. The tail of the sequence fits TRBJ2-7 better, so the J call may be wrong. Germline CDR1 SQVTM, CDR2 ANQGSEA. This CDR3 is 16 amino acids long. The CDR3: CSVVRRESPSSYEQYF. In DNA, the CDR3 is TGCAGCGTTGTTCGGCGGGAGTCCCCGAGCTCCTACGAGCAGTACTTC.

The gene calls are TRBV18 and TRBJ2-5, with TRBD2 matching 7 bases. Germline V gives CDR1 KGHSH, CDR2 LQKENI. The trim removed 6 bases at V and 2 bases at J, leaving 9 bases unmatched. The CDR3 runs to 15 residues. The CDR3 protein is CASSALTSTQETQYF. The CDR3 DNA is TGTGCCAGCTCCGCATTGACTAGCACTCAAGAGACCCAGTACTTC.

This rearrangement joins TRBV19 to TRBJ2-3; TRBD2 matches 8 bases. With 7 bases clipped from V and 2 bases from J, the junction kept 11 bases outside the gene matches. The CDR3 has 16 residues. Germline V gene sequence: CDR1 LNHDA, CDR2 SQIVND (reference sequence). CDR3 residues: CASTPPGSGDTDTQYF. The CDR3 nucleotides read TGTGCCAGTACTCCCCCAGGTAGCGGGGACACAGATACGCAGTATTTT.

The V call is TRBV4-3, the J call TRBJ1-1; no definite D call. This CDR3 contains 13 residues. In germline, CDR1 is LGHNA, CDR2 YSLEER. Trimming left V 3 bases short and J 1 base short, with 6 bases between. The CDR3 spells CASSQGRNTEAFF. Here the CDR3 DNA reads TGCGCCAGCAGCCAGGGGAGGAACACTGAAGCTTTCTTT.

The chain employs TRBV29-1 and TRBJ2-5; perhaps TRBD1 as D (5 bases). Trimming shortened V by 7 bases and J by 4 bases, and 19 bases separated the two germline ends. The CDR3 runs 14 residues. Germline CDR1 is SQVTM and CDR2 is ANQGSEA. Here the CDR3 reads CSARIAGLGETQYF. DNA for the CDR3: TGCAGCGCCCGCATAGCAGGGCTTGGAGAGACCCAGTACTTC.

Comments on this clone: A junction end diverges from the germline sequence, so it may reflect a read error. The CDR3 DNA reads as TGTGCCAGCAGACAAGATTCGAGTGGTGAGCAGTTCTTC. Translated, it gives CASRQDSSGEQFF. The chain has TRBV4-2 and TRBJ2-1; D unclear. Germline assignment: CDR1 LGHNA and CDR2 YNFKEQ. There are 13 residues in the CDR3.

The V call is TRBV28, the J call TRBJ2-3; maybe TRBD1 (6 bases). V was shortened by 7 bases and J by 4 bases, with 18 bases between the two germline ends. Germline V lookup: CDR1 MDHEN, CDR2 SYDVKM. The CDR3 runs 15 residues. Here the CDR3 reads CASIDLTGIADTQYF. CDR3 nucleotides: TGTGCCAGCATAGACTTAACAGGGATCGCAGATACGCAGTATTTT.

The genes are TRBV4-2 and TRBJ2-1, with D maybe TRBD1 (6 bases). The CDR3 runs to 15 residues. Deletions cut 6 bases from V and 0 bases from J, with 12 bases between. CDR1 and CDR2 (germline): LGHNA, YNFKEQ. CDR3 protein: CASRDSRSSYNEQFF. CDR3 in DNA: TGTGCCAGCAGGGACAGCAGGAGCTCCTACAATGAGCAGTTCTTC.

The gene calls are TRBV7-9 and TRBJ2-7; 11 positions agree with TRBD2. This CDR3 region has 17 residues. Per the germline V gene, CDR1 is SEHNR and CDR2 is FQNEAQ (reference sequence). The V segment lost 1 base and the J segment 0 bases; nucleotides outside the gene matches: 5. DNA for the CDR3: TGTGCCAGCAGCTTAGAGGGACTAGCGGAGAGCTCCTACGAGCAGTACTTC. Protein: CASSLEGLAESSYEQYF.